This TCR beta chain was captured in a study of graft-versus-host responses after intestinal transplantation. Study context: Induction with anti-thymocyte globulin, then tacrolimus and steroids for around three years, was given to all recipients.

The CDR3 extends over 12 amino acids. V was trimmed by 6 bases and J by 2 bases, leaving 10 bases between them. CDR1 is GTSNPN and CDR2 is SVGIG in the germline V gene (reference sequence). This clone was counted a single time. What it binds is not known. Assay used: immunoSEQ multiplex PCR; TCRdb lists only in-frame clones, some missing. Here the sample spans under 50,000 clones, just under 90% being singletons. Study-wide results and limits: Recipient bone marrow held GvH clones, some seen earlier in ileum or blood.

This specimen consisted of PBMCs, obtained roughly 270 days after transplant. The chain joins TRBV30 to TRBJ1-2; no definite D call. The sequence derives from a human patient who received an intestinal transplant, so some T cells may come from the graft donor. The CDR3 region is CACPTGNYGYTF. The CDR3 DNA sequence: TGTGCCTGCCCGACGGGGAACTATGGCTACACCTTC.